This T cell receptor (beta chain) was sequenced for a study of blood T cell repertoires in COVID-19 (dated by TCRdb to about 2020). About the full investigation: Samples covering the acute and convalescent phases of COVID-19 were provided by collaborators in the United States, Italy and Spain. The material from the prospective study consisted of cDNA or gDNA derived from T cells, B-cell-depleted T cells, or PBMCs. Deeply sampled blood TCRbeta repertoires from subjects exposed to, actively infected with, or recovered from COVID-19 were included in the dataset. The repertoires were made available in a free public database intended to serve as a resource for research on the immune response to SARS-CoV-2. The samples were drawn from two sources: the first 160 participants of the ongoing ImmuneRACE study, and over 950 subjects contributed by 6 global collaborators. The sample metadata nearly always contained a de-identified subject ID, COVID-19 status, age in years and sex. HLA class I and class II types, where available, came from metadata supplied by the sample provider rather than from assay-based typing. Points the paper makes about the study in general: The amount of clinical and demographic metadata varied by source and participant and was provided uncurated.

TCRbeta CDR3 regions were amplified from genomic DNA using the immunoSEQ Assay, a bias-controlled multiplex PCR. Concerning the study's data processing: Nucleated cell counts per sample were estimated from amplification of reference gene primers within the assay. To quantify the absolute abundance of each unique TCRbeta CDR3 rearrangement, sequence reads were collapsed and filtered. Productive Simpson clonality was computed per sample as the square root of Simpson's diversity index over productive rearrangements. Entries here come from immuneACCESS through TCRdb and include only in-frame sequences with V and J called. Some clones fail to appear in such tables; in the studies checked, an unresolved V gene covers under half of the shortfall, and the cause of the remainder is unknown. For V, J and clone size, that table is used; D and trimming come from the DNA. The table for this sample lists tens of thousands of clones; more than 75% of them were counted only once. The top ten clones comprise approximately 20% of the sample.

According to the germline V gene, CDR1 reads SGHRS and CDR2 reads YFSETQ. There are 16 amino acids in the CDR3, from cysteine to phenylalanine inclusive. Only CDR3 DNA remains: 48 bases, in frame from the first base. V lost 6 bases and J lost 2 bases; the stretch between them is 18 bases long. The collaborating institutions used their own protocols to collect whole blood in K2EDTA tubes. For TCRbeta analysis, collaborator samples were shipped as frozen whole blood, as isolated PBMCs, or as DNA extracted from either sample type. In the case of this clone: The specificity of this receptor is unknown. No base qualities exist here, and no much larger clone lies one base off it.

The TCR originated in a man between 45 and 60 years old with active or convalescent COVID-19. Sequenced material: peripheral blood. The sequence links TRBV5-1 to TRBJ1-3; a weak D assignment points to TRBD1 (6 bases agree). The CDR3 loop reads CASTAGPQGTGNTIYF. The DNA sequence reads TGCGCCAGCACCGCCGGACCCCAGGGGACTGGAAACACCATATATTTT.